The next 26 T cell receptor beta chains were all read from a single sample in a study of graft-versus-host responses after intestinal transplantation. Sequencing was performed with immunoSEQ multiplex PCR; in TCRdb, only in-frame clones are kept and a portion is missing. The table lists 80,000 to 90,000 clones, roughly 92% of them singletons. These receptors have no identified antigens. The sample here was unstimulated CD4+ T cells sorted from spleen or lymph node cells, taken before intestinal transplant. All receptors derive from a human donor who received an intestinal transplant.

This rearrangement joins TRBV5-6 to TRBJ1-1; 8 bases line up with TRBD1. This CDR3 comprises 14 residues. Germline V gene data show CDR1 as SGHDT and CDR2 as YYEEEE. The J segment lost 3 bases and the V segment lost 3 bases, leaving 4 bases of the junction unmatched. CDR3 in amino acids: CASSSDRGYTEAFF. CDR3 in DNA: TGTGCCAGCAGCTCAGACAGGGGATACACTGAAGCTTTCTTT.

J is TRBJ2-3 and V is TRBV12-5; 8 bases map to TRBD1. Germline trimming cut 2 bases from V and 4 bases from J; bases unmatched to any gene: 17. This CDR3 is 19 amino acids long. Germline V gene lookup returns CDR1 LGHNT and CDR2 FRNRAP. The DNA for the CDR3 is TGTGCTAGTGGTTTGTACACCCCTTTCCGGGACAGGATGCCAGATACGCAGTATTTT. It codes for CASGLYTPFRDRMPDTQYF.

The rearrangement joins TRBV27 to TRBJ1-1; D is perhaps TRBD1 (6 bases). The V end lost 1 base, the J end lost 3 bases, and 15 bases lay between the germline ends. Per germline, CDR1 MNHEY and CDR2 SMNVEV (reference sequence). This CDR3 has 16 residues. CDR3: CASSLFRGGEDTEAFF. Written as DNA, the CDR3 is TGTGCCAGCAGTTTATTCCGAGGGGGGGAGGACACTGAAGCTTTCTTT.

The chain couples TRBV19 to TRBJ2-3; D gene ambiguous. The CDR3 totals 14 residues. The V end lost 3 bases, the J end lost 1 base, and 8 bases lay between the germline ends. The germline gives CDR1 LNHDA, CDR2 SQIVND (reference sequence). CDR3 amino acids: CASSIATGTDTQYF. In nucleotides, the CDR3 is TGTGCCAGTAGTATCGCTACCGGCACAGATACGCAGTATTTT.

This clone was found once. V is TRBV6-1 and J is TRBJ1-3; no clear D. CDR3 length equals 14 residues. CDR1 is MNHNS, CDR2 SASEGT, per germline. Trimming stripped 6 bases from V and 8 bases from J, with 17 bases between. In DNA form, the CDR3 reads TGTGCCAGCAGCTATTCCAGAGGAGCGGACACCATATATTTT. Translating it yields CASSYSRGADTIYF.

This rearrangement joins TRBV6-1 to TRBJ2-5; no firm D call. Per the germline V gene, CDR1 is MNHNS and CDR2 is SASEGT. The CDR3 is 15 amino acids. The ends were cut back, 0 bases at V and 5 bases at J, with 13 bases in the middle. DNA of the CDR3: TGTGCCAGCAGTGAAGCGGTGGGTAACTACGAGACCCAGTACTTC. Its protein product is CASSEAVGNYETQYF.

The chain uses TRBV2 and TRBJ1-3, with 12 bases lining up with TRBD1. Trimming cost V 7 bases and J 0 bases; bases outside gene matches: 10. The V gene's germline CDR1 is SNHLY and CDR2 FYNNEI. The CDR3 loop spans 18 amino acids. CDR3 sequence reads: CASKGTGGAPTSGNTIYF. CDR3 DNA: TGTGCCAGCAAAGGGACAGGGGGCGCGCCGACCTCTGGAAACACCATATATTTT. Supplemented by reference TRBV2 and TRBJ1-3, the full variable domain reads EPEVTQTPSHQVTQMGQEVILRCVPISNHLYFYWYRQILGQKVEFLVSFYNNEISEKSEIFDDQFSVERPDGSNFTLKIRSTKLEDSAMYFCASKGTGGAPTSGNTIYFGEGSWLTVV.

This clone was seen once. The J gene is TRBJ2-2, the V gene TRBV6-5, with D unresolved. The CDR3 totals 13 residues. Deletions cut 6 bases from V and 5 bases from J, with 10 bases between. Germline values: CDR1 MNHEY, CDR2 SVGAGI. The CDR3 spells CASRGRQTGELFF. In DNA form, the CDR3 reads TGTGCCAGCAGAGGAAGGCAAACCGGGGAGCTGTTTTTT.

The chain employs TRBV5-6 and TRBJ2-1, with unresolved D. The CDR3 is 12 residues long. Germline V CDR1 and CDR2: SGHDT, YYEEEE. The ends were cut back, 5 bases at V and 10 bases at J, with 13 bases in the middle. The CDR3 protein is CASSWASGEQFF. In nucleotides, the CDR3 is TGTGCCAGCAGTTGGGCGAGTGGGGAGCAGTTCTTC.

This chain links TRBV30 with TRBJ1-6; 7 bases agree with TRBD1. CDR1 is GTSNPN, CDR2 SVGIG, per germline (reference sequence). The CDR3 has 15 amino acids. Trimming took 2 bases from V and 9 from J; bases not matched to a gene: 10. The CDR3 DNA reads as TGTGCCTGGAGTCCGACACAGGGGCTAGGTTCACCCCTCCACTTT. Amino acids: CAWSPTQGLGSPLHF.

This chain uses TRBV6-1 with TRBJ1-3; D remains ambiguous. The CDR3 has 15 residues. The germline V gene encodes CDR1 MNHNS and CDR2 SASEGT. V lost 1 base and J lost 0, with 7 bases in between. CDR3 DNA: TGTGCCAGCAGTGAAGGGCGGAGCTCTGGAAACACCATATATTTT. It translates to CASSEGRSSGNTIYF.

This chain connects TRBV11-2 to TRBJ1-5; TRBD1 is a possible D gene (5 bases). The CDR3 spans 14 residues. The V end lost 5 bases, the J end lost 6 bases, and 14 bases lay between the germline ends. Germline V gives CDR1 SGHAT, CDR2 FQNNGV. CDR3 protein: CASSLTGDGQPQHF. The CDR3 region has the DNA TGTGCCAGCAGCCTTACAGGTGATGGTCAGCCCCAGCATTTT.

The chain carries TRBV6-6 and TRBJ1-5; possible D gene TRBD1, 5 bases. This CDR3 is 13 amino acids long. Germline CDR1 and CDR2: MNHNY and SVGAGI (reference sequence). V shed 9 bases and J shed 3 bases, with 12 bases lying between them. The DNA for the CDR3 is TGTGCCAGTGGATGGGGGGACAATCAGCCCCAGCATTTT. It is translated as CASGWGDNQPQHF.

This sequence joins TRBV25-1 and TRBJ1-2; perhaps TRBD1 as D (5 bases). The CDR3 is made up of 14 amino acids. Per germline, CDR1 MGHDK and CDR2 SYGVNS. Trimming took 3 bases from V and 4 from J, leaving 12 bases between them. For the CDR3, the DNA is TGTGCCAGCAGTGATGCGAGTAGGGGCTATGGCTACACCTTC. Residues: CASSDASRGYGYTF.

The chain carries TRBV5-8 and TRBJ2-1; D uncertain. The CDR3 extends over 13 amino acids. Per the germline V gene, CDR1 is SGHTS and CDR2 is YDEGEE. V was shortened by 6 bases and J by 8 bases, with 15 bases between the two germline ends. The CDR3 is CASTNFSFDEQFF. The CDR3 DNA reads TGTGCCAGCACCAATTTCTCGTTCGATGAGCAGTTCTTC. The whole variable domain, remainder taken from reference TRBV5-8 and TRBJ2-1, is EAGVTQSPTHLIKTRGQQATLRCSPISGHTSVYWYQQALGLGLQFLLWYDEGEERNRGNFPPRFSGRQFPNYSSELNVNALELEDSALYLCASTNFSFDEQFFGPGTRLTVL.

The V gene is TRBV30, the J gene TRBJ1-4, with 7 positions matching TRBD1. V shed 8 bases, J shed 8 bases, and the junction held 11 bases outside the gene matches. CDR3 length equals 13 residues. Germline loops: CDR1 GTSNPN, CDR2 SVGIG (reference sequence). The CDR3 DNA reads TGTGCCCAAACACAGGGGACCGGAGAAAAACTGTTTTTT. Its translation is CAQTQGTGEKLFF.

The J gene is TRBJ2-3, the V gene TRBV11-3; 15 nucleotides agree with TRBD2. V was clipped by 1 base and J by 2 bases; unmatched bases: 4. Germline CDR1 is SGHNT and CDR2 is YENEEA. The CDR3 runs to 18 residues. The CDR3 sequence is CASSLGGLAGGFTDTQYF. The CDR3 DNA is TGTGCCAGCAGCTTAGGGGGACTAGCGGGAGGCTTCACAGATACGCAGTATTTT.

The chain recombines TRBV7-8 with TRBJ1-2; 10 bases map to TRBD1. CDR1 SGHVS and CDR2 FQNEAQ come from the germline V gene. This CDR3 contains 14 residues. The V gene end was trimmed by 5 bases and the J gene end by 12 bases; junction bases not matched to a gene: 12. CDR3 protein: CASSPNHGGQGNTF. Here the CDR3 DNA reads TGTGCCAGCAGCCCCAACCATGGGGGACAGGGGAACACCTTC.

CDR3 residues: CASSLFGAQGAYNEQFF. The CDR3 DNA is TGTGCCAGCAGCTTATTTGGGGCCCAGGGGGCGTACAATGAGCAGTTCTTC. The chain links TRBV7-9 to TRBJ2-1, with 8 bases matching TRBD1. The CDR3 loop spans 17 amino acids. Germline V gene lookup returns CDR1 SEHNR and CDR2 FQNEAQ (reference sequence). Trimming removed 2 bases from V and 4 bases from J; junction bases left unmatched: 10.

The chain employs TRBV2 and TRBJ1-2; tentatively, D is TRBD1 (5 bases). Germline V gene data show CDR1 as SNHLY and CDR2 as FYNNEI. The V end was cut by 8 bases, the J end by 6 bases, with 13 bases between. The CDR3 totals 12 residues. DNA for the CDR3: TGTGCCAGCCCCGAGGGGTGGGATGGCTACACCTTC. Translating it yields CASPEGWDGYTF.

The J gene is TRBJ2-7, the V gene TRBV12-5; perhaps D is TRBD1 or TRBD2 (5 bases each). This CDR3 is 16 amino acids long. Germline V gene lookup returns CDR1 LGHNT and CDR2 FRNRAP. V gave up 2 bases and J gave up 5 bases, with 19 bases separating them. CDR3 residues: CASGLPQQGVWDEQYF. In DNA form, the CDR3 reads TGTGCTAGTGGTTTGCCCCAGCAGGGAGTGTGGGACGAGCAGTACTTC.

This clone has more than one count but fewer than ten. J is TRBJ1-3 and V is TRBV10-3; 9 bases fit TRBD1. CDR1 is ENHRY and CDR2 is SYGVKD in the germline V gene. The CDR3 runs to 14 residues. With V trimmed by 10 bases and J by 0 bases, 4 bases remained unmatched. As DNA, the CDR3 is TGTGCCACCGGGACAGGGTTCTCTGGAAACACCATATATTTT. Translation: CATGTGFSGNTIYF.

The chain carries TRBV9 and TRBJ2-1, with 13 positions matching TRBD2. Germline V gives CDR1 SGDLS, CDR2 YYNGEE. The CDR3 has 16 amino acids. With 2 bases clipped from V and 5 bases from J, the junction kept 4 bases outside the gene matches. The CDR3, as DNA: TGTGCCAGCAGCGTCGGACTAGCGGGGGCTGACAATGAGCAGTTCTTC. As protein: CASSVGLAGADNEQFF.

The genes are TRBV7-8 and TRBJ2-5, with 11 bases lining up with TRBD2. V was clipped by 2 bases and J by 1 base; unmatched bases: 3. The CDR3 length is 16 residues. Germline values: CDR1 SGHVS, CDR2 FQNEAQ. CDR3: CASSLRLAGPQETQYF. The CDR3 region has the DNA TGTGCCAGCAGCTTAAGACTAGCGGGACCCCAAGAGACCCAGTACTTC.

CDR3 sequence (DNA): TGTGCCAGCAGCCTGCGACAGGGGTACTCACATGGCTACACCTTC. As protein: CASSLRQGYSHGYTF. J is TRBJ1-2 and V is TRBV5-6; 8 bases are a match to TRBD1. CDR3 length: 15 amino acids. V trimming: 4 bases; J trimming: 6 bases; junction bases outside the gene matches: 11. Germline V lookup: CDR1 SGHDT, CDR2 YYEEEE.

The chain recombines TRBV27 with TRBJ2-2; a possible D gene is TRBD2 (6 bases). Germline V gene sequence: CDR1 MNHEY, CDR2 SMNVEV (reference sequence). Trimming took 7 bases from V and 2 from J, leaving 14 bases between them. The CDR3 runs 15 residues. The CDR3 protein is CASTKGLLNTGELFF. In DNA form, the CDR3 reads TGTGCCAGCACCAAGGGACTCCTAAACACCGGGGAGCTGTTTTTT.